The source of this TCR beta chain is a study of T cell responses to AZD1222 COVID-19 vaccine. Study-wide points: Seropositive at baseline were only a handful of AZD1222 recipients. Following two doses of AZD1222, Spike-specific TCR breadth and depth rose.

This clone was observed once. The antigen is not known. Germline V gene lookup returns CDR1 ENHRY and CDR2 SYGVKD. V shed 0 bases and J shed 4 bases, with 12 bases lying between them. This CDR3 spans 15 amino acids. Pooling of second doses given at about 4 or about 12 weeks was done. Repertoires were generated with immunoSEQ multiplex PCR, while TCRdb's copy carries only in-frame clones and drops some. The sample contains 150,000 to 200,000 clones, around 92% of which appear only once. This rearrangement joins TRBV10-3 to TRBJ1-2; the D gene is possibly TRBD1 (5 bases). Specimen: peripheral blood, collected 28 days after the second AZD1222 dose. The receptor was derived from an adult who received the AZD1222 COVID-19 vaccine. In DNA form, the CDR3 reads TGTGCCATCAGTGAGTCCCCCCCAGGGATCTATGGCTACACCTTC. Amino acids: CAISESPPGIYGYTF.